Following are 9 T cell receptor beta chains from one sample sequenced in a study of T cell responses to AZD1222 COVID-19 vaccine. TCRdb keeps only in-frame clones here, not all; method: immunoSEQ multiplex PCR. The profile shows 150,000 to 200,000 clones, just over 85% of them singletons. Material: peripheral blood, obtained on day 0 of AZD1222 vaccination. Source of these receptors: an adult in good health.

The chain links TRBV19 to TRBJ2-3, with D perhaps given as TRBD1 or TRBD2 (6 bases each). This CDR3 has 14 amino acids. Germline V gene sequence: CDR1 LNHDA, CDR2 SQIVND (reference sequence). The V gene lost 9 bases and the J gene lost 0 bases, with 13 bases spanning the gap. In nucleotides, the CDR3 is TGTGCCAGCAACTACGGGGGCAGCACAGATACGCAGTATTTT. Translating gives CASNYGGSTDTQYF.

The chain combines TRBV11-3 with TRBJ2-2; no reliable D call. CDR3 size: 16 residues. Trimming took off 1 base at V and 1 base at J, with 10 bases between the two ends. The V gene's germline CDR1 is SGHNT and CDR2 YENEEA. This CDR3 is CASSLVGTRNTGELFF. The CDR3 nucleotides read TGTGCCAGCAGCTTAGTAGGCACTCGGAACACCGGGGAGCTGTTTTTT.

This sequence joins TRBV5-1 and TRBJ1-1, with 7 nucleotides matching TRBD1. The CDR3 loop spans 12 amino acids. The J segment lost 8 bases and the V segment lost 3 bases, leaving 4 bases of the junction unmatched. Germline lookup yields CDR1 SGHRS and CDR2 YFSETQ. CDR3 region: CASSSWDSEAFF. CDR3 sequence (DNA): TGCGCCAGCAGCTCATGGGACAGCGAAGCTTTCTTT. The complete variable domain, with remaining parts taken from reference TRBV5-1 and TRBJ1-1, reads KAGVTQTPRYLIKTRGQQVTLSCSPISGHRSVSWYQQTPGQGLQFLFEYFSETQRNKGNFPGRFSGRQFSNSRSEMNVSTLELGDSALYLCASSSWDSEAFFGQGTRLTVV.

The chain recombines TRBV6-1 with TRBJ1-2; D remains unclear. The germline V and J ends were trimmed by 3 bases and 3 bases, with 11 bases remaining between them. Germline assignment: CDR1 MNHNS and CDR2 SASEGT. The CDR3 sequence is 14 residues long. The CDR3 nucleotides are TGTGCCAGCAGTGAGAGGATCGAACACTATGGCTACACCTTC. This encodes CASSERIEHYGYTF.

DNA of the CDR3: TGCGCCAGCAGCCCAGGACAGGGGGCCGCCTACGAGCAGTACTTC. Translated, it gives CASSPGQGAAYEQYF. The chain uses TRBV4-1 and TRBJ2-7, with 11 bases fitting TRBD1. The germline gives CDR1 MGHRA, CDR2 YSYEKL. V lost 4 bases, J lost 2 bases, and 4 bases stayed unmatched. The CDR3 runs 15 residues.

The genes are TRBV7-6 and TRBJ1-4; D is unclear. The V gene lost 3 bases and the J gene lost 0 bases, with 8 bases spanning the gap. Germline loops: CDR1 SGHVS, CDR2 FNYEAQ. CDR3 length equals 15 residues. The CDR3 DNA sequence: TGTGCCAGCAGCTTCCGACCTGCAACTAATGAAAAACTGTTTTTT. Translated, it gives CASSFRPATNEKLFF.

This clone was seen a few times. This chain joins TRBV7-2 and TRBJ2-2; D gene uncertain. The CDR3 is 15 residues long. Trimming pared 3 bases from V and 4 bases from J, leaving 12 bases between. CDR1 is SGHTA and CDR2 is FQGNSA in the germline V gene. The chain's CDR3 is CASSLEGSPTGELFF. CDR3 bases: TGTGCCAGCAGCTTGGAAGGAAGCCCCACCGGGGAGCTGTTTTTT.

J is TRBJ1-1 and V is TRBV4-3, with a possible D match to TRBD1 (6 bases). V lost 2 bases and J lost 1, with 11 bases in between. CDR1 LGHNA and CDR2 YSLEER come from the germline V gene. This CDR3 has 15 residues. CDR3 nucleotide sequence: TGCGCCAGCAGCCAATCACAGGGTGGGAACACTGAAGCTTTCTTT. It codes for CASSQSQGGNTEAFF.

The chain joins TRBV4-2 to TRBJ2-7, with D unclear. Germline V gene sequence: CDR1 LGHNA, CDR2 YNFKEQ. The CDR3 is made up of 15 amino acids. The V end was cut by 1 base, the J end by 3 bases, with 13 bases between. Written as DNA, the CDR3 is TGTGCCAGCAGCCAAGGTGGACCAGAAGGCTACGAGCAGTACTTC. Its protein is CASSQGGPEGYEQYF.